These 8 T cell receptor beta chains were all obtained from the same sample, sequenced in a study of response to subunit inactivated influenza vaccine. TCRdb passed the RT-PCR reads through MiXCR, listing each CDR3 protein once. The sample consists of under 550,000 distinct CDR3 sequences, 6% to 9% of them appearing once. The specimen was PBMCs from blood, collected less than 30 months after vaccination. These receptors were taken from a man between 50 and 75 years old who received an inactivated influenza vaccine.

This clonotype was counted at least ten times. The chain employs TRBV29-1 and TRBJ2-3; the D is unclear. Trimming left V 1 base short and J 2 bases short, with 7 bases between. The CDR3 runs to 13 residues. The germline V gene has CDR1 SQVTM and CDR2 ANQGSEA. CDR3 amino acids: CSVEGGNTDTQYF. CDR3 DNA sequence: TGCAGCGTTGAAGGCGGCAACACAGATACGCAGTATTTT.

At least ten counts were recorded for this clonotype. The chain links TRBV6-2 or TRBV6-3 to TRBJ2-1; 11 nucleotides line up with TRBD2. CDR3 length: 16 residues. J lost 2 bases, V lost 4 bases, and 4 bases had no gene match. The germline gives CDR1 MNHEY, CDR2 SVGEGT. The CDR3, as DNA: TGTGCCAGCAGTTCCCCGGGACTAGCGGCCTACAATGAGCAGTTCTTC. Encoded protein: CASSSPGLAAYNEQFF.

The sample holds a few counts of this clonotype. This chain uses TRBV20-1 with TRBJ2-3; 10 bases are a match to TRBD2. V lost 3 bases to trimming and J lost 2 bases; unmatched junction nucleotides: 2. CDR3 length: 14 amino acids. Germline V CDR1 and CDR2: DFQATT, SNEGSKA (reference sequence). The CDR3 is CSASTSGNTDTQYF. Written as DNA, the CDR3 is TGCAGTGCTAGCACTAGCGGGAACACAGATACGCAGTATTTT.

This clonotype has just a few counts. This chain links TRBV11-2 with TRBJ2-5; D call uncertain. From germline, CDR1 is SGHAT and CDR2 FQNNGV. CDR3 length: 15 amino acids. V was shortened by 1 base and J by 5 bases, with 14 bases between the two germline ends. CDR3 protein: CASSLGGLSTETQYF. DNA for the CDR3: TGTGCCAGCAGCTTAGGGGGTCTTTCCACGGAGACCCAGTACTTC.

This clonotype was detected only a few times. The chain joins TRBV20-1 to TRBJ1-2; D perhaps matches TRBD1 (5 bases). This CDR3 has 13 residues. The ends were cut back, 0 bases at V and 6 bases at J, with 11 bases in the middle. Germline V gene sequence: CDR1 DFQATT, CDR2 SNEGSKA (reference sequence). In DNA, the CDR3 is TGCAGTGCTAGAGATCGGGTGGGGGATGGCTACACCTTC. As protein: CSARDRVGDGYTF.

This clonotype was seen repeatedly, ten times or more. This chain links TRBV6-5 with TRBJ2-7; D may be TRBD1 (6 bases). The CDR3 is 14 residues long. The V gene's germline CDR1 is MNHEY and CDR2 SVGAGI. The V end was cut by 2 bases, the J end by 3 bases, with 11 bases between. The CDR3 region has the DNA TGTGCCAGCAGTTACGAAGGCAGGGGCTACGAGCAGTACTTC. It translates to CASSYEGRGYEQYF.

A few counts support this clonotype. The chain has TRBV10-2 and TRBJ2-5; no clear D gene. The CDR3 loop spans 12 amino acids. The V end was cut by 4 bases, the J end by 4 bases, with 7 bases between. Germline V gives CDR1 WSHSY, CDR2 SAAADI. In DNA, the CDR3 is TGCGCCAGCAGTGCCCGTGGAGAGACCCAGTACTTC. Its protein product is CASSARGETQYF.

This clonotype was observed at least ten times. The rearrangement joins TRBV10-3 to TRBJ2-1, with no clear D. The CDR3 spans 17 residues. CDR1 and CDR2 from the germline V gene are ENHRY and SYGVKD. V lost 6 bases and J 6 bases, leaving 24 bases between the germline ends. CDR3 nucleotide sequence: TGTGCCATCAGCCCTCGGGTCCAAGCACGCCCGGGCAATGAGCAGTTCTTC. Amino acids: CAISPRVQARPGNEQFF.